These 21 T cell receptor beta chains were sequenced from one sample in a study of blood T cell repertoires in COVID-19. Sequencing used immunoSEQ multiplex PCR; TCRdb keeps in-frame clones, though not all of them. In the table there are about 99,000 clones, around 83% of which are singletons. Sequenced sample: peripheral blood. The origin of the receptors is a man in his 70s with active or convalescent COVID-19.

The chain joins TRBV3-1 (or the pseudogene TRBV3-2) to TRBJ2-1; TRBD1 aligns across 8 bases. From germline, CDR1 is LGHDT and CDR2 YNNKEL (reference sequence). The CDR3 sequence is 15 residues long. The V segment lost 1 base and the J segment 6 bases; nucleotides outside the gene matches: 5. As DNA, the CDR3 is TGTGCCAGCAGCCAAGGTACAGGGGGAAGCAATGAGCAGTTCTTC. Translated: CASSQGTGGSNEQFF.

The CDR3 DNA is TGTGCCAGCAGTGCGGGTAGAGATGCGAATTCACCCCTCCACTTT. Translation gives CASSAGRDANSPLHF. This chain connects TRBV2 to TRBJ1-6; D gene uncertain. CDR1 SNHLY and CDR2 FYNNEI come from the germline V gene. The CDR3 totals 15 residues. The V gene lost 4 bases and the J gene lost 7 bases, with 14 bases spanning the gap. The whole variable domain, filled in from reference TRBV2 and TRBJ1-6, reads EPEVTQTPSHQVTQMGQEVILRCVPISNHLYFYWYRQILGQKVEFLVSFYNNEISEKSEIFDDQFSVERPDGSNFTLKIRSTKLEDSAMYFCASSAGRDANSPLHFGNGTRLTVT.

The rearrangement uses TRBV9 and TRBJ2-1; 8 bases are a match to TRBD1. The CDR3 has 14 residues. V gave up 3 bases and J gave up 10 bases; unmatched junction bases: 9. Germline-derived CDR1 and CDR2 are SGDLS and YYNGEE. The CDR3 DNA reads as TGTGCCAGCAGCGCAACCCTCAGGGGGCAGGAGCAGTTCTTC. The encoded protein is CASSATLRGQEQFF.

V usage is TRBV7-2 and J usage is TRBJ2-7; a weak D match, TRBD1 (5 bases). CDR1 is SGHTA and CDR2 is FQGNSA in the germline V gene. V was pared by 5 bases and J by 1 base, with 15 bases between. The CDR3 has 15 residues. This CDR3 is CASSVRAEVSYEQYF. The CDR3 coding sequence is TGTGCCAGCAGCGTCAGGGCAGAGGTATCCTACGAGCAGTACTTC.

This clone was counted between two and nine times. The chain has TRBV28 and TRBJ2-5, with D possibly matching TRBD2 (5 bases). V was cut by 2 bases and J by 5 bases, with 15 bases left in between. Germline-derived CDR1 and CDR2 are MDHEN and SYDVKM. The CDR3 extends over 15 amino acids. This CDR3 reads CASSLATLGGETQYF. CDR3 bases: TGTGCCAGCAGTTTAGCGACACTCGGCGGGGAGACCCAGTACTTC.

Written as DNA, the CDR3 is TGTGCCAGCAGTTTACAGCCCCAGGGGATGGGGCCCCAGCATTTT. Amino acid sequence: CASSLQPQGMGPQHF. V and J are TRBV27 and TRBJ1-5, with D possibly matching TRBD1 (6 bases). Germline V lookup: CDR1 MNHEY, CDR2 SMNVEV (reference sequence). This CDR3 has 15 amino acids. V was cut by 2 bases and J by 9 bases, with 17 bases left in between.

This sequence joins TRBV4-1 and TRBJ2-1; no firm D call. The V gene's germline CDR1 is MGHRA and CDR2 YSYEKL. The CDR3 is made up of 17 amino acids. V was pared by 4 bases and J by 3 bases, with 19 bases between. This chain's CDR3 is CASSPLGARSFYNEQFF. The CDR3 DNA sequence: TGCGCCAGCAGCCCGCTAGGAGCTAGGAGTTTCTACAATGAGCAGTTCTTC.

This rearrangement joins TRBV19 to TRBJ2-1; 7 bases match TRBD1. This CDR3 has 12 amino acids. Losses at the gene ends were 7 bases for V and 6 bases for J; bases not matched to a gene: 3. From germline, CDR1 is LNHDA and CDR2 SQIVND (reference sequence). The DNA for the CDR3 is TGTGCCAGTACCGGACAGGTCAATGAGCAGTTCTTC. This gives the protein CASTGQVNEQFF.

This chain joins TRBV7-9 and TRBJ2-7, with 7 bases matching TRBD1. J was trimmed by 0 bases and V by 5 bases; bases with no gene match: 4. From germline, CDR1 is SEHNR and CDR2 FQNEAQ (reference sequence). The CDR3 consists of 14 residues. CDR3 DNA: TGTGCCAGCAGCCCAAGGACAGGCTCCTACGAGCAGTACTTC. Protein product: CASSPRTGSYEQYF.

The chain combines TRBV9 with TRBJ2-4, with 11 bases fitting TRBD2. Per germline, CDR1 SGDLS and CDR2 YYNGEE. V dropped 0 bases and J dropped 5; count of bases not matched to a gene: 10. This CDR3 comprises 18 residues. The CDR3 coding sequence is TGTGCCAGCAGCGTAGCTGGGGTGCTAGCGGGGGGCCAAAACATTCAGTACTTC. This codes for CASSVAGVLAGGQNIQYF.

This chain's CDR3 is CASSFQANEAFF. In nucleotides, the CDR3 is TGTGCCAGCAGCTTTCAGGCGAATGAAGCTTTCTTT. The chain links TRBV7-9 to TRBJ1-1; no firm D call. Trimming shortened V by 3 bases and J by 7 bases, and 9 bases separated the two germline ends. Germline CDR1 reads SEHNR; CDR2 reads FQNEAQ (reference sequence). The CDR3 runs to 12 residues.

The V gene is TRBV19, the J gene TRBJ2-7, with a tentative D call TRBD1 (5 bases). CDR1 is LNHDA, CDR2 SQIVND, per germline (reference sequence). The CDR3 is made up of 13 amino acids. V lost 3 bases to trimming and J lost 1 base, with 7 bases between them. The CDR3 bases are TGTGCCAGTAGTATGACAGAATCCTACGAGCAGTACTTC. It codes for CASSMTESYEQYF. Looking up the rest from reference TRBV19 and TRBJ2-7 gives the full variable domain: DGGITQSPKYLFRKEGQNVTLSCEQNLNHDAMYWYRQDPGQGLRLIYYSQIVNDFQKGDIAEGYSVSREKKESFPLTVTSAQKNPTAFYLCASSMTESYEQYFGPGTRLTVT.

The chain employs TRBV9 and TRBJ1-6; 9 nucleotides align to TRBD1. The length of the CDR3 is 15 residues. CDR1 is SGDLS and CDR2 is YYNGEE in the germline V gene. Trimming at V came to 3 bases and at J to 6 bases, leaving 4 bases not matched to a gene. The DNA of the CDR3 is TGTGCCAGCAGCGCGGGACAGGGAGGTAATTCACCCCTCCACTTT. This gives the protein CASSAGQGGNSPLHF.

The chain is built from TRBV15 and TRBJ1-1; the match to TRBD1 covers 7 bases. Germline assignment: CDR1 LNHNV and CDR2 YYDKDF (reference sequence). The CDR3 contains 15 residues. With V trimmed by 0 bases and J by 6 bases, 7 bases remained unmatched. The CDR3 DNA reads as TGTGCCACCAGCAGAGATACAGGGGCGAAAGCTGAAGCTTTCTTT. Protein sequence: CATSRDTGAKAEAFF.

This clone was counted once. In nucleotides, the CDR3 is TGTGCCACCATAGCGGGGGGCCCGAACAATGAGCAGTTCTTC. It specifies CATIAGGPNNEQFF. The chain uses TRBV12-1 and TRBJ2-1; TRBD2 is the table's D call, not checked against the DNA. TRBV12-1 corresponds to a pseudogene. This CDR3 contains 14 residues.

This rearrangement joins TRBV18 to TRBJ2-1, with TRBD1 matching 7 bases. Germline values: CDR1 KGHSH, CDR2 LQKENI. CDR3 length equals 16 residues. V was pared by 1 base and J by 6 bases, with 9 bases of the junction left unmatched. The CDR3 region is CASSPQGAGLANEQFF. CDR3 DNA: TGTGCCAGCTCACCACAGGGGGCAGGGTTGGCCAATGAGCAGTTCTTC.

The V and J genes are TRBV3-1 (or the pseudogene TRBV3-2) and TRBJ2-3; D is unclear. This CDR3 has 11 residues. Trimming took 4 bases from V and 6 from J, leaving 5 bases between them. CDR1 is LGHDT, CDR2 YNNKEL, per germline (reference sequence). This CDR3 is CASSLSDTQYF. The DNA for the CDR3 is TGTGCCAGCAGCCTCTCTGATACGCAGTATTTT.

The chain employs TRBV28 and TRBJ1-2; 7 bases fit TRBD1. J was trimmed by 9 bases and V by 2 bases; bases with no gene match: 15. CDR1 MDHEN and CDR2 SYDVKM come from the germline V gene. The CDR3 covers 16 residues. The DNA of the CDR3 is TGTGCCAGCAGTTTAGGAGGGGACAGTAGTCATGGAAGCTACACCTTC. Protein product: CASSLGGDSSHGSYTF.

This rearrangement joins TRBV5-5 to TRBJ2-1, with a weak D call TRBD1 (6 bases). Germline CDR1 is SGHKS and CDR2 is YYEKEE (reference sequence). This CDR3 is 14 amino acids long. V was cut by 4 bases and J by 1 base, with 9 bases left in between. CDR3 in DNA: TGTGCCAGCAGCCAGGGACAATCCTACAATGAGCAGTTCTTC. Protein product: CASSQGQSYNEQFF.

The chain couples TRBV6-5 to TRBJ1-2, with 7 nucleotides matching TRBD1. Germline CDR1 MNHEY, CDR2 SVGAGI. Losses at the gene ends were 6 bases for V and 5 bases for J; bases not matched to a gene: 6. CDR3 length: 13 amino acids. CDR3 sequence (DNA): TGTGCCAGCAGATCAGACAGGGAGTATGGCTACACCTTC. Translated: CASRSDREYGYTF.

This clone was recorded a few times. V gene TRBV7-9 combines with J gene TRBJ2-2; 9 bases are shared with TRBD1. The CDR3 loop spans 15 amino acids. Germline CDR1 SEHNR, CDR2 FQNEAQ (reference sequence). V dropped 5 bases and J dropped 5; count of bases not matched to a gene: 6. CDR3 bases: TGTGCCAGCAGCACACAGGGGGCCGAGACCGGGGAGCTGTTTTTT. Translation gives CASSTQGAETGELFF.